This T cell receptor beta chain appears in the sequencing data of a study of T-cell memory formation after mild COVID-19 (dated by TCRdb to 2020 to 2022). Describing the broader study: TCR sequence clusters from the two donors were largely donor specific. T-cell clones expanding and contracting after mild COVID-19 in a couple of donors were tracked by longitudinal TCRalpha and TCRbeta repertoire sequencing. Two young, previously healthy adult volunteers, one female and one male, were included in the cohort. General study outcomes and caveats: From day 15 to 85, contracting clones showed balanced CD4/CD8 phenotypes, whereas a second wave of clones that expanded from day 15 to 37 leaned towards CD4+. Only a couple of mild cases were covered in the study, and larger cohorts including severe cases with pre-infection samples were considered necessary. Contracting CD4+ clones were located mainly in the CM and EM memory subsets, whereas CD8+ clones were found to be enriched in EMRA. Whether the second-wave clones peaking on day 37 were SARS-CoV-2 specific was not confirmed. Some responding clones were detected in pre-infection memory, suggesting pre-existing cross-reactive memory T cells joined the SARS-CoV-2 response.

PBMCs were isolated by Ficoll-Paque density gradient centrifugation. In regard to this clonotype: Its antigen remains unidentified. There are no base qualities to consult, and no much larger clone falls within one base.

Sequencing relied on an Illumina NovaSeq 6000. TCRalpha and TCRbeta cDNA libraries were constructed by 5'RACE with constant-segment primers, with sample barcodes and unique molecular identifiers being introduced. Trizol reagent was used to extract RNA from every sample. Amplification of the libraries took two PCR steps, and the second step added a second sample barcode plus Illumina TruSeq adapters. Sequencing of libraries was performed on an Illumina NovaSeq with 2 x 150 bp paired-end reads. Under the source paper's analysis protocol: With migec v1.2.7, reads were demultiplexed and then collapsed into UMI-guided consensus sequences. Using mixcr v2.1.11, UMI consensuses were aligned to TRA and TRB V and J templates and then assembled into clonotypes. A clonotype was counted as expanded or contracted only if both edgeR and NoisET called the change significant, with noise models trained on biological replicates. edgeR calls used a false discovery rate-adjusted p below 0.01 and a log2 fold-change threshold of 1. As an exploratory analysis of dynamics, max-normalized trajectories of the 1000 most abundant clonotypes were examined with PCA combined with hierarchical clustering. Separately sequenced CD4+ and CD8+ repertoires were used to assign the CD4 or CD8 phenotype of responding clones. TCRdb trimmed the raw reads at Q25, called clones with MiXCR and kept productive beta chains. Duplicate CDR3 protein sequences are folded into a single record with the most common DNA and genes. These V and J calls derive from TCRdb rather than the authors' analysis. A total of roughly 190,000 distinct CDR3 sequences appear in this sample, roughly a tenth of them only once. Clones ranked in the top ten supply approximately 3% of the sample.

The germline ends are 12 bases apart after V is trimmed by 5 bases and J by 5 bases. CDR1 and CDR2 are read off the germline V gene as SGHAT and FQNNGV. Its CDR3 holds 14 amino acids, cysteine through phenylalanine. The retained sequence is limited to the CDR3, 42 bases, with the frame set at the first base. This TCR was recovered from a man aged 18 to 30 who had mild COVID-19 (a few samples of this study predate the infection). The sample titles of this study are shuffled in the database, so cell type and time point are left out; the donor was told from shared clones. The chain is assembled from TRBV11-2 and TRBJ2-2; the D gene is unclear. The sample was PBMCs or a T cell subset sorted from them (not recorded which). CDR3 protein: CASSRPDRTGELFF. The DNA is as follows: TGTGCCAGCAGCCGACCCGATAGGACCGGGGAGCTGTTTTTT. With all but the CDR3 taken from the reference TRBV11-2 and TRBJ2-2 genes, the full variable domain is: EAGVAQSPRYKIIEKRQSVAFWCNPISGHATLYWYQQILGQGPKLLIQFQNNGVVDDSQLPKDRFSAERLKGVDSTLKIQPAKLEDSAVYLCASSRPDRTGELFFGEGSRLTVL.